The rows below give T cell receptor beta chains drawn from one sample of a study of control samples from healthy donors and cancer patients. Clones were sequenced by immunoSEQ multiplex PCR, and TCRdb holds only the in-frame ones, with some missing. The repertoire holds approximately 94,000 clones, 70% to 90% seen once, with roughly 1.2% in the top ten. Sequencing was performed on blood. Every receptor here comes from a woman aged 45-59 years in good health. Both conserved end residues are part of each CDR3. Fields, in order: D gene, J gene, clone size, V gene, CDR3 DNA, CDR3 protein. A D gene is named only where the DNA matches it firmly. For some rows the clone size is stated as once, few or many, or as a class when expanded; others skip it.

NA | TRBJ2-7 | NA | TRBV4-2 | TGTGCCAGCAGCCAAGAGGCCCAGCAAAGAGATCAGTACTTC | CASSQEAQQRDQYF
NA | TRBJ2-5 | NA | TRBV4-1 | TGCGCCAGCAGCCAAGAGCCCCTTCAAGGAGTCCAAGAGACCCAGTACTTC | CASSQEPLQGVQETQYF
TRBD1 | TRBJ1-4 | NA | TRBV5-1 | TGCGCCAGCAGCTTGGGGACAGGGACGGCTGGGGGAGAAAAACTGTTTTTT | CASSLGTGTAGGEKLFF
NA | TRBJ2-2 | NA | TRBV7-9 | TGTGCCAGCAGCCTAAAGGCCGGGGAGCTGTTTTTT | CASSLKAGELFF
NA | TRBJ1-4 | NA | TRBV5-6 | TGTGCCAGCAGCTTTCGGTCTGAGGTTGAAAAACTGTTTTTT | CASSFRSEVEKLFF
NA | TRBJ1-2 | NA | TRBV19 | TGTGCCAGTCAGATTCCTGACTATGGCTACACCTTC | CASQIPDYGYTF
TRBD2 | TRBJ2-4 | once | TRBV19 | TGTGCCAGTAGACCTTCGCGGGAGTCCGACATTCAGTACTTC | CASRPSRESDIQYF
NA | TRBJ1-5 | medium-sized | TRBV2 | TGTGCCAGCAGTGAAGGTCCGATTAGCAATCAGCCCCAGCATTTT | CASSEGPISNQPQHF
NA | TRBJ2-5 | NA | TRBV19 | TGTGCCAGTAGTACCGGAGGATCCAGGACCCAGTACTTC | CASSTGGSRTQYF
NA | TRBJ1-1 | medium-sized | TRBV6-1 | TGTGCCAGCAGTGACACACTAAACACTGAAGCTTTCTTT | CASSDTLNTEAFF
TRBD1 | TRBJ1-5 | NA | TRBV27 | TGTGCCAGCAGTCCTATACAGGGGTATCAGCCCCAGCATTTT | CASSPIQGYQPQHF
NA | TRBJ1-2 | NA | TRBV7-9 | TGTGCCAGCAGCTTATCGACAGATCATGGCTACACCTTC | CASSLSTDHGYTF
NA | TRBJ1-5 | NA | TRBV19 | TGTGCCAGTAGTATAGGGACGAATAGCAATCAGCCCCAGCATTTT | CASSIGTNSNQPQHF
TRBD2 | TRBJ2-1 | NA | TRBV27 | TGTGCCAGCAGCCCCGGACTAGCGGGCGCCCGTCGGGGGGGCGAGCAGTTCTTC | CASSPGLAGARRGGEQFF
NA | TRBJ1-1 | NA | TRBV20-1 | TGCAGTGCCCACAGGGTGGGAGAAGCTTTCTTT | CSAHRVGEAFF
TRBD1 | TRBJ2-7 | NA | TRBV7-9 | TGTGCCAGCAGCTTAGTACCAGGGGGTCTCGACGAGCAGTACTTC | CASSLVPGGLDEQYF
NA | TRBJ1-2 | NA | TRBV7-2 | TGTGCCAGCAGCCCTAGCCGGGCTAACTATGGCTACACCTTC | CASSPSRANYGYTF
NA | TRBJ1-4 | once | TRBV18 | TGTGCCAGCTCACGTATAGGGGGTACCGATGAAAAACTGTTTTTT | CASSRIGGTDEKLFF
TRBD2 | TRBJ2-1 | NA | TRBV5-1 | TGCGCCAGCAGCACCTCTAGCGGGATGCTTACTGAGCAGTTCTTC | CASSTSSGMLTEQFF
TRBD2 | TRBJ2-1 | NA | TRBV5-4 | TGTGCCAGCAGCTTGGGGGGTAGCGGGAAGAATGAGCAGTTCTTC | CASSLGGSGKNEQFF
NA | TRBJ1-1 | few | TRBV27 | TGTGCCAGCAGGTCGGGAGAGGGCCGGGGGGTGGCTGAAGCTTTCTTT | CASRSGEGRGVAEAFF
NA | TRBJ2-7 | few | TRBV7-3 | TGTGCCAGCAGCCCAGGACCCGGCTACGAGCAGTACTTC | CASSPGPGYEQYF
NA | TRBJ2-3 | NA | TRBV28 | TGTGCCAGCAGTTTGGGTCTAAGGGATACGCAGTATTTT | CASSLGLRDTQYF
NA | TRBJ2-3 | NA | TRBV6-6 | TGTGCCAGCAGCCACGTCTCAGATACGCAGTATTTT | CASSHVSDTQYF
NA | TRBJ1-3 | NA | TRBV6-5 | TGTGCCAGCAGCAGATTTACAGGGACCGGAAACACCATATATTTT | CASSRFTGTGNTIYF
NA | TRBJ1-2 | NA | TRBV13 | TGTGCCAGCAGCTTAGATGGTGGTTCCTATGGCTACACCTTC | CASSLDGGSYGYTF
NA | TRBJ2-5 | once | TRBV5-1 | TGCGCCAGCAGCTTGGACAGGGTGGGTGCGGAGACCCAGTACTTC | CASSLDRVGAETQYF
NA | TRBJ1-4 | NA | TRBV6-6 | TGTGCCAGCAGTCAACAGGGTCCTAATGAAAAACTGTTTTTT | CASSQQGPNEKLFF
NA | TRBJ1-3 | NA | TRBV6-1 | TGTGCCAGCAGTGAAAGGGTGGGCGGAAACACCATATATTTT | CASSERVGGNTIYF